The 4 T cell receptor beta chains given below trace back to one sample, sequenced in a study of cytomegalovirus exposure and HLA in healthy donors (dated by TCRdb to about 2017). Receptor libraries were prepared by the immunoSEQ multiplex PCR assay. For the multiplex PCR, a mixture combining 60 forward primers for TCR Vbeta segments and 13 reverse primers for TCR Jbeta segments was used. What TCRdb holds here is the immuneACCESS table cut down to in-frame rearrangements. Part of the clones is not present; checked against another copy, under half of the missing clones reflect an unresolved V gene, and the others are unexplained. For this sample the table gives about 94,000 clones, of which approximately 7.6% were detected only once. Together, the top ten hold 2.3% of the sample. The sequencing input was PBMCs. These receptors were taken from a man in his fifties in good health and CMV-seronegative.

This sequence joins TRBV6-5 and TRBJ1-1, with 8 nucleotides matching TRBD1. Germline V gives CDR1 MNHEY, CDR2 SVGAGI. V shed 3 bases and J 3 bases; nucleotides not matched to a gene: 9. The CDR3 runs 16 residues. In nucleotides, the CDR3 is TGTGCCAGCAGTTATATCCAAACAGGGGGGCACACTGAAGCTTTCTTT. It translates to CASSYIQTGGHTEAFF.

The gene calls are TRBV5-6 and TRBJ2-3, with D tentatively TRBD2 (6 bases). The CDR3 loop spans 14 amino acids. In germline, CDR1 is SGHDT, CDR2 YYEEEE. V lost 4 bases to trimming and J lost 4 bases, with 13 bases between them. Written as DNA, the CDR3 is TGTGCCAGCAGCCAAACTACGGGGGCAGATACGCAGTATTTT. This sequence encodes CASSQTTGADTQYF.

CDR3 nucleotide sequence: TGCGCCAGCAGCCCTACCCCCGGGGTAGGGACCGGGGAGCTGTTTTTT. Protein product: CASSPTPGVGTGELFF. The rearrangement uses TRBV5-1 and TRBJ2-2; D perhaps matches TRBD2 (5 bases). V was trimmed by 4 bases and J by 5 bases, leaving 18 bases between them. The length of the CDR3 is 16 residues. Germline V lookup: CDR1 SGHRS, CDR2 YFSETQ. The full variable domain, rest sourced from reference TRBV5-1 and TRBJ2-2, is KAGVTQTPRYLIKTRGQQVTLSCSPISGHRSVSWYQQTPGQGLQFLFEYFSETQRNKGNFPGRFSGRQFSNSRSEMNVSTLELGDSALYLCASSPTPGVGTGELFFGEGSRLTVL.

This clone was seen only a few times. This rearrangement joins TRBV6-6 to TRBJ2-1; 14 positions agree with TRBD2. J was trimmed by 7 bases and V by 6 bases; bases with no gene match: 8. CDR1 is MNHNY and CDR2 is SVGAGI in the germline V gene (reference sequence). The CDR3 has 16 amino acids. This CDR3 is CASRWTGTSGGNEQFF. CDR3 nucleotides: TGTGCCAGCAGATGGACCGGGACTAGCGGGGGAAATGAGCAGTTCTTC.